This T cell receptor beta chain was sequenced in a study of read filtering for tumor transcriptome and immune sequencing. Whole-study context: Whole-transcriptome libraries were prepared after DNase treatment.

From germline, CDR1 is MNHEY and CDR2 SMNVEV (reference sequence). The junction had 5 bases not matched to a gene; V was cut back by 5 bases and J by 0 bases. The CDR3 spans 16 residues. The library was built from about 0.4 ug RNA with molecular barcoded adaptors for alpha/delta and beta/gamma chains. TCRdb independently ran MiXCR on the reads; one entry per CDR3 protein. The table lists 60,000 to 80,000 distinct CDR3 sequences, approximately 13% of them singletons. This clonotype showed up many times. The sequenced sample was a population of CD138-negative cells sorted from bone marrow. This TCR was recovered from a donor at least 40 years old with multiple myeloma. V is TRBV27 and J is TRBJ2-1; the match to TRBD1 covers 9 bases. The CDR3 sequence: CASSDRGKDSYNEQFF. The CDR3 region has the DNA TGTGCCAGCAGTGACAGGGGGAAGGACTCCTACAATGAGCAGTTCTTC.